This section outlines one T cell receptor beta chain sequence together with its context. No antigen is known for it. CDR1 MDHEN and CDR2 SYDVKM come from the germline V gene. V was trimmed by 11 bases and J by 4 bases, leaving 11 bases between them. The CDR3 contains 11 residues. The data were taken from a study of T cell clonotyping in hematopoietic cell transplantation. Measured with immunoSEQ multiplex PCR; TCRdb has only the in-frame clones, and not every one. The table shows about 69,000 clones, with about 94% occurring only once. Study conclusions and caveats: CD4 and CD8 repertoire contributions could not be separated without sorting. Higher Inverse Simpson Index values in graft donor and pretransplant recipient predicted broader posttransplant TCR diversity. At the given depth, recipient repertoires were over 97% de novo clonotypes.

The chain uses TRBV28 and TRBJ1-1; no definite D call. Sequenced input: peripheral blood mononuclear cells. The TCR sequence derives from a man in his forties or fifties in good health. Some clones in this sample may be carry-over from other donors' samples. The CDR3 coding sequence is TGTGCCTGGGGAGGTGGCACTGAAGCTTTCTTT. This codes for CAWGGGTEAFF.